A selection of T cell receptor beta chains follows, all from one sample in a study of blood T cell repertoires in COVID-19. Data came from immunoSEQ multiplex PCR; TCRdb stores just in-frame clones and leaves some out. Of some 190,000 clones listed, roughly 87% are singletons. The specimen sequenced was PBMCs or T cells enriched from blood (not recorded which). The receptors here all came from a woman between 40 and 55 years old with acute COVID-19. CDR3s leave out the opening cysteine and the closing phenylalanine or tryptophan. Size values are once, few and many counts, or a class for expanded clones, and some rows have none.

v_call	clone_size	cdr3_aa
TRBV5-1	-	ASSLRTGLNTEAF
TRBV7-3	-	ASSLTSGGFWTGELF
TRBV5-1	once	ASSFGFRDSGGAF
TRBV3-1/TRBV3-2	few	ASSHDPGSNEQF
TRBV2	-	ASSGTGAKSGDTQY
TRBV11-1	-	ASSAIAGLSYNEQF
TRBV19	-	ASSIGDSFQPQH
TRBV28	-	ASSLNRDRGRSSYGYT
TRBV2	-	ASSREFGTGTPEQY
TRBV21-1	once	ASSKVEAGRNSYEQY
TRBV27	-	ATTARVGSDTQY
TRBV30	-	AWSVQVYEQY
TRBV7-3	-	ASSLSPSGGGGTQY
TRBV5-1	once	ASSLRPSGGSYEQY
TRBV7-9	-	ASSLVLAGETQY
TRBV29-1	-	SVEDLVDPEGGGYEQY
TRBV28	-	ASSLPFPQGEPAGNTIY
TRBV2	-	ASSGNQVAGNTIY
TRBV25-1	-	ASSEPGQGSPLH
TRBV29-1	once	SVEKDWNEQY
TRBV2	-	ASSEGQGRTGELF
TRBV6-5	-	ASSPGDYEQY
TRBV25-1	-	ASNPLGGGELF
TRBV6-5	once	ASSYSQGGAYEQY
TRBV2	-	ASRLDRGTGELF
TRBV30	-	AWTLDRGYGYT
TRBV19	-	ASSNPNKGVNYGYT
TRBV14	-	ASSRWTGVNTGELF
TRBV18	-	ASSPTGRTGDGYT
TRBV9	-	ASSVEAGLDQETQY
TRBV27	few	ASSLQSTSGVYYEQY
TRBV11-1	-	ASSSWDRTREQY
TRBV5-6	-	ASSLRGTTSGTEAF
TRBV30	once	AWSIRDRVLSRVY
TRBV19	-	ASSPWGRNTGELF
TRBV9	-	ASSVGFVGGPNEKLF